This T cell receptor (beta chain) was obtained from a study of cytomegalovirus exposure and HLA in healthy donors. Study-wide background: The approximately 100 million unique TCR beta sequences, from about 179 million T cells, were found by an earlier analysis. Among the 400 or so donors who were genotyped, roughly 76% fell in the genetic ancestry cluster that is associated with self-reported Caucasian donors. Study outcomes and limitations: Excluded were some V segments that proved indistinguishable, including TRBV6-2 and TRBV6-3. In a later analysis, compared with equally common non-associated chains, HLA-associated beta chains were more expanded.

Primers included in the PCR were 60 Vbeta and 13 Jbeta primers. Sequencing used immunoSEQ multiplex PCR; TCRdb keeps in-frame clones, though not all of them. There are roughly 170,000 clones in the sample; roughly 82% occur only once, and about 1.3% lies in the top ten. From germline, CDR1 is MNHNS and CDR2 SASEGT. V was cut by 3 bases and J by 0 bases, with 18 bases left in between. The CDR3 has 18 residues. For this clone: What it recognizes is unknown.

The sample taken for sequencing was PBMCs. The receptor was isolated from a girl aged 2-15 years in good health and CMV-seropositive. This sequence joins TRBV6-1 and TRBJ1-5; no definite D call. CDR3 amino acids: CASSEGRDTRYSNQPQHF. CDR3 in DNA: TGTGCCAGCAGTGAGGGTCGAGACACCCGTTATAGCAATCAGCCCCAGCATTTT.